This TCR beta chain was obtained from a study of vaccination and CD4 T cells after COVID-19. On the study more broadly: Post-COVID specimens were obtained a median about 100 days after diagnosis (range 35 to 161).

At the Johns Hopkins FTIC core, DNA taken from cultured CD4+ T cells was sequenced by way of the Oncomine TCR Beta short-read assay. Genomic DNA was extracted from cultured CD4+ T cells. TCRdb independently ran MiXCR on the PCR reads; one entry per CDR3 protein. The top ten hold less than 45% of the sample, which has nearly 7,000 distinct CDR3 sequences, 30% to 40% seen once. The CDR3 runs 16 residues. The treatment: roughly 10-day PBMC culture with coronavirus spike peptide pools or control peptides (ViraFEST assay). CD4+ T lymphocytes from the unexposed donor were collected before the COVID-19 pandemic (2011-2018). TCRs were sequenced by ViraFEST after antigen-specific T cells had been expanded with peptide pools. Details on this clonotype: No antigen is known for it.

Sequencing was done on a sample of CD4+ T cells from blood, cultured in vitro. The source of this sequence is a human donor in good health. J is TRBJ2-1 and V is TRBV21-1; the table's D call TRBD2 went unverified against the DNA. TRBV21-1 is a listed pseudogene. The CDR3 sequence: CASSIDLAGPYNEQFF. DNA for the CDR3: TGTGCCAGCAGCATAGATCTAGCGGGACCATACAATGAGCAGTTCTTC.